This T cell receptor (beta chain) originates from a study of shared clonotypes between healthy human individuals. General study points: Compared with clonotypes that all four donors shared, non-shared clonotypes had lower generation probabilities. It was expected that sequencing depth would affect clonotype sharing among donors.

Measured with immunoSEQ multiplex PCR; TCRdb has only the in-frame clones, and not every one. This table holds 1,400,000 or so clones, about 98.5% found once. As concerns this clone: No antigen is known for it.

The sequenced sample was naive CD4+ T cells sorted from blood. Noted subset: CD45RA+ positively selected. This TCR came from a man aged 25 to 40 in good health.

The CDR3 DNA reads as TGTGCCAGCAGCGTAGGAGGTCGGACCCTATACAATGAGCAGTTCTTC. Translated: CASSVGGRTLYNEQFF. V and J are TRBV9 and TRBJ2-1; D remains unclear. Germline loops: CDR1 SGDLS, CDR2 YYNGEE. The CDR3 totals 16 residues. V dropped 0 bases and J dropped 4 bases, with 14 bases sitting between them.